This T cell receptor beta chain was sequenced for a study of Graves' ophthalmopathy and Graves' hyperthyroidism. General study findings and limits: The model predicted ophthalmopathy progression with roughly 70% sensitivity and around 72% specificity.

RNA transcripts served as template for amplifying TCR beta CDR3 sequences. Second-round multiplex PCR came after a first-round RT-PCR that employed HTBI primers. Each CDR3 protein gets one entry after TCRdb re-called the multiplex PCR reads with MiXCR. Of fewer than 400,000 distinct CDR3 sequences in the sample, around 20% were seen once. As for this clonotype: Antigen specificity is unknown.

This CDR3 region has 14 residues. From germline, CDR1 is SGHTA and CDR2 FQGNSA. The germline V and J ends were trimmed by 1 base and 3 bases, with 10 bases remaining between them. The chain has TRBV7-2 and TRBJ2-7, with D unresolved. Sequencing was carried out using peripheral blood. The clonotype was recovered from a woman between 18 and 29 years old with Graves' ophthalmopathy. CDR3 coding DNA: TGTGCCAGCAGCTTAGGGGGTTTCGACTACGAGCAGTACTTC. Translated: CASSLGGFDYEQYF.